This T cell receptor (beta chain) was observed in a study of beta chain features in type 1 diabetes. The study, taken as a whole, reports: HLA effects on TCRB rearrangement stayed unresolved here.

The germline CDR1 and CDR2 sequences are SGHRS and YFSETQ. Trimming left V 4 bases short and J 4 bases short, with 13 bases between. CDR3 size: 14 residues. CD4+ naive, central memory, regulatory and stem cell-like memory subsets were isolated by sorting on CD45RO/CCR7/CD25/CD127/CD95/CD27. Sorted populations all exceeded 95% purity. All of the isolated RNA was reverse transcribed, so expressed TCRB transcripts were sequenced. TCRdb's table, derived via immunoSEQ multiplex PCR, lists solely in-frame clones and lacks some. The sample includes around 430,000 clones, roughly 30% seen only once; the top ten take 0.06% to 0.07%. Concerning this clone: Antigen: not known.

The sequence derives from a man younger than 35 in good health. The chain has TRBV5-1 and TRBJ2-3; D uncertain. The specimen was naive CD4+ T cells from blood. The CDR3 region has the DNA TGCGCCAGCAGCCCCGTCCGCCCCCCAGATACGCAGTATTTT. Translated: CASSPVRPPDTQYF.